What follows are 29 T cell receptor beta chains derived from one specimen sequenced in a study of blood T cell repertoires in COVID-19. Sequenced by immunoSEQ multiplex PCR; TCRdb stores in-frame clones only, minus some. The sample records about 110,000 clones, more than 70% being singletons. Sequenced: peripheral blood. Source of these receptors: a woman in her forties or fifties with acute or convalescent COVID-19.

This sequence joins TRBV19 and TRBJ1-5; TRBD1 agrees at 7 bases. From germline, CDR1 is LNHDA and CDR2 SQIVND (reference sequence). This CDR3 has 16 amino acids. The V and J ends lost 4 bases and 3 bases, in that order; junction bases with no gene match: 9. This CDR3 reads CASSNSEQGINQPQHF. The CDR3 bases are TGTGCCAGTAGTAACTCAGAACAGGGGATCAATCAGCCCCAGCATTTT.

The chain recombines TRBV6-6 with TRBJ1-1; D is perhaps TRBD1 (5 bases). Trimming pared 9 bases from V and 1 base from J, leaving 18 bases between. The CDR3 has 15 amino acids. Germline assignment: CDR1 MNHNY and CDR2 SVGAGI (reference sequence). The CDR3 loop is CASRGLGEGNTEAFF. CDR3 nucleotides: TGTGCCAGTCGTGGATTGGGGGAGGGGAACACTGAAGCTTTCTTT.

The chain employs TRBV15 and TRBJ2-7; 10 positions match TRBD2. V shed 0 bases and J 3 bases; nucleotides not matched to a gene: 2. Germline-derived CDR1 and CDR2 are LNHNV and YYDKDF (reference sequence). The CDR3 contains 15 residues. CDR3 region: CATSREWTSGYEQYF. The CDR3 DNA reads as TGTGCCACCAGCAGAGAGTGGACTAGCGGCTACGAGCAGTACTTC.

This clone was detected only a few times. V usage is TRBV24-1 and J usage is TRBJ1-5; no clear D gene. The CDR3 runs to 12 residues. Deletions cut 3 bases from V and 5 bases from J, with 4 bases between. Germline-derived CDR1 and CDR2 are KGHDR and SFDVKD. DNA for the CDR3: TGTGCCACCAGTGATCAGGATCAGCCCCAGCATTTT. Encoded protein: CATSDQDQPQHF.

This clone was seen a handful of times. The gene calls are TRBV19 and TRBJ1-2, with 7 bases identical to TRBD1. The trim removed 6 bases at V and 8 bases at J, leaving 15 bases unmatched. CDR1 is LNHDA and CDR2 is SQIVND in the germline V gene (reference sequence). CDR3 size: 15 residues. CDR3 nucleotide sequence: TGTGCCAGTAGGATGACAGGGACCCCGTTAGGAGGCTACACCTTC. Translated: CASRMTGTPLGGYTF.

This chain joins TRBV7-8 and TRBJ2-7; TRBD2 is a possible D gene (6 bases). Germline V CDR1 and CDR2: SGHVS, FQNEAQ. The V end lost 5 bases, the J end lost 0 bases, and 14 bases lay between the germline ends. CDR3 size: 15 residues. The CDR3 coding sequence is TGTGCCAGCAGCGATTTTGCGGGGTACTCCTACGAGCAGTACTTC. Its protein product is CASSDFAGYSYEQYF. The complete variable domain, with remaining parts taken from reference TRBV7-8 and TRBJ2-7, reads GAGVSQSPRYKVAKRGQDVALRCDPISGHVSLFWYQQALGQGPEFLTYFQNEAQLDKSGLPSDRFFAERPEGSVSTLKIQRTQQEDSAVYLCASSDFAGYSYEQYFGPGTRLTVT.

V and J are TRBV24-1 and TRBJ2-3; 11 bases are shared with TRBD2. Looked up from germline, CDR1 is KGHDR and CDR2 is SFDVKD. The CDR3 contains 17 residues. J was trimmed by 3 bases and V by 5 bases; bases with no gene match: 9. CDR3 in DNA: TGTGCCACCAGTGTAGGACTAGCGGGTTTAGGGACAGATACGCAGTATTTT. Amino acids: CATSVGLAGLGTDTQYF.

The CDR3 loop is CASSPGTSGRARTDTQYF. The CDR3 bases are TGTGCCAGCAGTCCCGGGACTAGCGGGAGGGCCCGCACAGATACGCAGTATTTT. The chain carries TRBV6-6 and TRBJ2-3, with TRBD2 identical over 16 bases. The V segment lost 5 bases and the J segment 1 base; nucleotides outside the gene matches: 6. The germline CDR1 and CDR2 sequences are MNHNY and SVGAGI (reference sequence). The CDR3 length is 18 residues.

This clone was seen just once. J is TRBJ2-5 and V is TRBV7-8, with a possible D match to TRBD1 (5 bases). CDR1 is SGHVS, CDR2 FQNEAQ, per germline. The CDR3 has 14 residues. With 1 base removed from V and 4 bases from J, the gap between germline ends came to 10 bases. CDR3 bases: TGTGCCAGCAGCTTAGAGGGGTGGGCAGAGACCCAGTACTTC. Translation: CASSLEGWAETQYF.

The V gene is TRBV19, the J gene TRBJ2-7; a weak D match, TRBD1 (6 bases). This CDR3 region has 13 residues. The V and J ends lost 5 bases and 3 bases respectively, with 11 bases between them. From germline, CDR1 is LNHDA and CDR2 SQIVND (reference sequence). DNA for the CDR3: TGTGCCAGTAGTCGGGACACCCGCTACGAGCAGTACTTC. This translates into CASSRDTRYEQYF.

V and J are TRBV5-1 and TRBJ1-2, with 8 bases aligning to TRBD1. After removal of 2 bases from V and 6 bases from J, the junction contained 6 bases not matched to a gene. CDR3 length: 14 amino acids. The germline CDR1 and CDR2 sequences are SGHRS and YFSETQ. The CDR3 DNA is TGCGCCAGCAGCTTAACCCCAGGGGGCAATGGCTACACCTTC. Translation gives CASSLTPGGNGYTF.

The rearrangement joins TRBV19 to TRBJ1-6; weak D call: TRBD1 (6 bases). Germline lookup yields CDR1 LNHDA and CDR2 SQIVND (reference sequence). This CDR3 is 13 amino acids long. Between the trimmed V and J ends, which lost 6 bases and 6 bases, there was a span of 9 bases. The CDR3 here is CASSAGVNSPLHF. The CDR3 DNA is TGTGCCAGTAGCGCAGGGGTTAATTCACCCCTCCACTTT.

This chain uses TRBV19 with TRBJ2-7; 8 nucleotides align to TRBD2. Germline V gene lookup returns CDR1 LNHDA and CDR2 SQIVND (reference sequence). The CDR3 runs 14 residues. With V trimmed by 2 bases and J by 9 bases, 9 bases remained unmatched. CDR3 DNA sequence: TGTGCCAGTAGTATATTATTAGCGGGAACTGCGCAGTACTTC. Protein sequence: CASSILLAGTAQYF.

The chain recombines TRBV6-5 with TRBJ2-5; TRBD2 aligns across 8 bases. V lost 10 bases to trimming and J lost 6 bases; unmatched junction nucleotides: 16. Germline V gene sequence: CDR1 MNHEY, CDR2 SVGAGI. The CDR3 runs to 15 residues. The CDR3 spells CATLGGEGGLKTQYF. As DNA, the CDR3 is TGTGCCACCCTCGGGGGGGAAGGGGGTCTAAAGACCCAGTACTTC.

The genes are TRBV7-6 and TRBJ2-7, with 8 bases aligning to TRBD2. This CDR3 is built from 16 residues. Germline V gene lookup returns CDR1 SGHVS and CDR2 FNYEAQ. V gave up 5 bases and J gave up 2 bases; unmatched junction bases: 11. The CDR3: CASSLESAGGPYEQYF. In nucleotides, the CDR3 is TGTGCCAGCAGCCTGGAGTCGGCGGGAGGCCCCTACGAGCAGTACTTC.

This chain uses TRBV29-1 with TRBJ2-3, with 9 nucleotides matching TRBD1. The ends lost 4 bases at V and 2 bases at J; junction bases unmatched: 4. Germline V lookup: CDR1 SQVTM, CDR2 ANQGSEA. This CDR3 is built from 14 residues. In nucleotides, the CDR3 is TGCAGCGTTGGGGGGACAGGGTCCACAGATACGCAGTATTTT. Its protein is CSVGGTGSTDTQYF.

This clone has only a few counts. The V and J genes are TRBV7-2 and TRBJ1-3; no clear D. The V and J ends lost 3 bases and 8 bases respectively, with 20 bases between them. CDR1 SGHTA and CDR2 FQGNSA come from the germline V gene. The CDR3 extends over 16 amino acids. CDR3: CASSLYLRQTTDTIYF. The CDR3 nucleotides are TGTGCCAGCAGCTTGTATCTTCGGCAAACTACGGACACCATATATTTT.

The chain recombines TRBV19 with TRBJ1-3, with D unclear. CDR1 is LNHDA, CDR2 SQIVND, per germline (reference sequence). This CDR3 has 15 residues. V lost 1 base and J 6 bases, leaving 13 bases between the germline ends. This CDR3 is CASSIGGIGENTIYF. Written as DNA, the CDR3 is TGTGCCAGTAGTATAGGAGGGATCGGGGAAAACACCATATATTTT.

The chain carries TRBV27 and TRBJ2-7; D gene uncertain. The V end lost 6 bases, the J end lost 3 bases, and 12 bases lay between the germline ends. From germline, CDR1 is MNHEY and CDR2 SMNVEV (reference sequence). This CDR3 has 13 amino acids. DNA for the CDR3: TGTGCCAGCAGCACTCAGGCCGGCTACGAGCAGTACTTC. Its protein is CASSTQAGYEQYF.

CDR3 nucleotides: TGTGCCTGGAGTCGGGATGGCTACACCTTC. Its protein product is CAWSRDGYTF. This chain links TRBV30 with TRBJ1-2; no definite D call. Trimming removed 2 bases from V and 6 bases from J, with 4 bases in between. Looked up from germline, CDR1 is GTSNPN and CDR2 is SVGIG (reference sequence). The CDR3 contains 10 residues.

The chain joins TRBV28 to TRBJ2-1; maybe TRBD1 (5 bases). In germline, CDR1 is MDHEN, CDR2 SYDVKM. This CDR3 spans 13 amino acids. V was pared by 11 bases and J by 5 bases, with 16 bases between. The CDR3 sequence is CAVQLVGDNEQFF. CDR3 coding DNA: TGTGCCGTACAGTTGGTAGGGGACAATGAGCAGTTCTTC.

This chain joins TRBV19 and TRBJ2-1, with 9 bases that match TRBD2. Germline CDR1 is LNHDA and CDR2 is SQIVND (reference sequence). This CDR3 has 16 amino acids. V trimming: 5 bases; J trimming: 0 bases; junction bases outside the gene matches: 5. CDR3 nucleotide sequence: TGTGCCAGTAGTTTCTCAGCGGGAGGCTCCTACAATGAGCAGTTCTTC. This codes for CASSFSAGGSYNEQFF.

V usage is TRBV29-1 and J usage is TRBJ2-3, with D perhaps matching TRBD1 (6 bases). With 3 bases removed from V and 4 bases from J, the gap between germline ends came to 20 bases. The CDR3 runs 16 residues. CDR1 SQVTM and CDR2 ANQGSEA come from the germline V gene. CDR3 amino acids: CSVDNPQGRDADTQYF. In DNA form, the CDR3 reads TGCAGCGTTGACAACCCTCAGGGGCGCGACGCAGATACGCAGTATTTT.

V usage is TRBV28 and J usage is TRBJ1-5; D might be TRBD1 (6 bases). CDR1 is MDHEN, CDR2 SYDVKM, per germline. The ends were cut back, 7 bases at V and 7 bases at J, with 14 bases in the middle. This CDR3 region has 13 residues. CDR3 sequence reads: CASIPGVDQPQHF. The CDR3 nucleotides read TGTGCCAGCATCCCAGGGGTAGACCAGCCCCAGCATTTT.

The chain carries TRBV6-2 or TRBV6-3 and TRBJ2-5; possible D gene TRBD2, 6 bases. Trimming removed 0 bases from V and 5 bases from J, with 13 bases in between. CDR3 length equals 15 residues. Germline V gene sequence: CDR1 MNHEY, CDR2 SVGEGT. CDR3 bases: TGTGCCAGCAGTTACTCGAATGGCGGAGGGGAGACCCAGTACTTC. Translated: CASSYSNGGGETQYF.

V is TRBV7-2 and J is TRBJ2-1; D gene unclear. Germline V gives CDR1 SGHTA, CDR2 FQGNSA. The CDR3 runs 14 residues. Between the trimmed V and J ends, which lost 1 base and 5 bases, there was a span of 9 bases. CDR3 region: CASSLEWANNEQFF. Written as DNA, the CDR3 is TGTGCCAGCAGCTTAGAATGGGCCAACAATGAGCAGTTCTTC.

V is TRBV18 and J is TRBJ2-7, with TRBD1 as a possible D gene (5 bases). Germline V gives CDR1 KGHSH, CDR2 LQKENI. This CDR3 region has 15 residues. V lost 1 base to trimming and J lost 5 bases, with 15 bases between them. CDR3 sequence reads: CASSPRRVAGDEQYF. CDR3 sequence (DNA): TGTGCCAGCTCACCACGCAGGGTGGCTGGAGACGAGCAGTACTTC.

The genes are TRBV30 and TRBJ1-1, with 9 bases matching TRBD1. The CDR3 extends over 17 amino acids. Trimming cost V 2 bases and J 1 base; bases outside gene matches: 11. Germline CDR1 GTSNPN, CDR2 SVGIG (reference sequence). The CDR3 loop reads CAWSTSGTGWGNTEAFF. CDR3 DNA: TGTGCCTGGAGTACCTCCGGGACAGGGTGGGGGAACACTGAAGCTTTCTTT.

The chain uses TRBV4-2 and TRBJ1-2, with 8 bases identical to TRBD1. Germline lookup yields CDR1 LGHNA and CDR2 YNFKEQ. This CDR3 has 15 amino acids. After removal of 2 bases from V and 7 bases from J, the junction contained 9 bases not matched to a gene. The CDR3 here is CASSQIAGGASGYTF. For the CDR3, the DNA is TGTGCCAGCAGCCAAATAGCAGGGGGCGCGTCTGGCTACACCTTC.